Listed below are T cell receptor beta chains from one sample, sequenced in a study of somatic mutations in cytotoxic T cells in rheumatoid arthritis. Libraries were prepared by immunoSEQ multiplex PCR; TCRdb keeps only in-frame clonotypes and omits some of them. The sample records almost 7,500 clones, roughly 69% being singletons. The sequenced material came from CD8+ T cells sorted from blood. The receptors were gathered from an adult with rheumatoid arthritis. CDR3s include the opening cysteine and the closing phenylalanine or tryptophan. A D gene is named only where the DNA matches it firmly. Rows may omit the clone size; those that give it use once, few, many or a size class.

CDR3aa: CASSRGGGMSYNEQFF; CDR3nt: TGCGCCAGCAGCCGCGGGGGGGGAATGTCCTACAATGAGCAGTTCTTC; abundance: -; d_gene: TRBD2; v_gene: TRBV5-1; j_gene: TRBJ2-1
CDR3aa: CASSLWASGGSYEQYF; CDR3nt: TGTGCCAGCAGTTTGTGGGCTAGCGGGGGGTCCTACGAGCAGTACTTC; abundance: -; d_gene: TRBD2; v_gene: TRBV27; j_gene: TRBJ2-7
CDR3aa: CANGGGPGELFF; CDR3nt: TGTGCCAATGGAGGCGGGCCCGGGGAGCTGTTTTTT; abundance: -; d_gene: -; v_gene: TRBV2; j_gene: TRBJ2-2
CDR3aa: CASSWSPGQGGNTIYF; CDR3nt: TGCGCCAGCAGCTGGAGCCCGGGACAGGGGGGAAACACCATATATTTT; abundance: once; d_gene: TRBD1; v_gene: TRBV5-1; j_gene: TRBJ1-3
CDR3aa: CASSPSGTGEYGGAFF; CDR3nt: TGTGCCAGCAGCCCTAGCGGGACAGGGGAATACGGGGGGGCTTTCTTT; abundance: once; d_gene: TRBD1; v_gene: TRBV11-2; j_gene: TRBJ1-1
CDR3aa: CASSVQGNTEAFF; CDR3nt: TGTGCCAGCAGCGTTCAGGGTAACACTGAAGCTTTCTTT; abundance: -; d_gene: -; v_gene: TRBV9; j_gene: TRBJ1-1
CDR3aa: CASSQGRPTSGVYNEQFF; CDR3nt: TGCGCCAGCAGCCAAGGTAGGCCAACTAGCGGGGTCTACAATGAGCAGTTCTTC; abundance: few; d_gene: TRBD2; v_gene: TRBV4-1; j_gene: TRBJ2-1
CDR3aa: CASSDGRGKVSYEQYF; CDR3nt: TGTGCCAGCAGCGACGGGAGAGGGAAGGTCTCCTACGAGCAGTACTTC; abundance: few; d_gene: -; v_gene: TRBV7-9; j_gene: TRBJ2-7
CDR3aa: CATRDPAGVPFF; CDR3nt: TGTGCCACCCGGGACCCAGCGGGAGTCCCATTCTTC; abundance: -; d_gene: TRBD2; v_gene: TRBV5-8; j_gene: TRBJ2-1
CDR3aa: CASSGRTGYSNQPQHF; CDR3nt: TGTGCCAGCAGTGGCAGGACAGGTTATAGCAATCAGCCCCAGCATTTT; abundance: -; d_gene: TRBD1; v_gene: TRBV6-4; j_gene: TRBJ1-5
CDR3aa: CASSDSQETGELFF; CDR3nt: TGTGCCAGCAGTGACTCACAGGAAACCGGGGAGCTGTTTTTT; abundance: -; d_gene: -; v_gene: TRBV6-4; j_gene: TRBJ2-2
CDR3aa: CASSLEVDTEAFF; CDR3nt: TGCGCCAGCAGCCTAGAAGTTGACACTGAAGCTTTCTTT; abundance: -; d_gene: -; v_gene: TRBV4-1; j_gene: TRBJ1-1
CDR3aa: CASSVEQGVGAEQFF; CDR3nt: TGTGCCAGCAGCGTAGAACAGGGTGTTGGGGCTGAGCAGTTCTTC; abundance: -; d_gene: -; v_gene: TRBV9; j_gene: TRBJ2-1
CDR3aa: CASSQVPRTGLGYTF; CDR3nt: TGCGCCAGCAGCCAAGTTCCGAGGACAGGATTGGGCTACACCTTC; abundance: -; d_gene: TRBD1; v_gene: TRBV4-3; j_gene: TRBJ1-2
CDR3aa: CASCPDDDSYEQYF; CDR3nt: TGCGCCAGCTGCCCCGATGACGACTCCTACGAGCAGTACTTC; abundance: -; d_gene: -; v_gene: TRBV10-1; j_gene: TRBJ2-7
CDR3aa: CASSGTSDYEQYF; CDR3nt: TGTGCCAGCAGCGGGACTAGCGATTACGAGCAGTACTTC; abundance: -; d_gene: TRBD2; v_gene: TRBV9; j_gene: TRBJ2-7
CDR3aa: CASKHDRGNSPLHF; CDR3nt: TGTGCCAGCAAACACGACAGGGGGAATTCACCCCTCCACTTT; abundance: -; d_gene: TRBD1; v_gene: TRBV6-5; j_gene: TRBJ1-6
CDR3aa: CASRSDVGRQLNEKLFF; CDR3nt: TGTGCAAGTCGCTCCGATGTCGGGCGACAGCTTAATGAAAAACTGTTTTTT; abundance: -; d_gene: -; v_gene: TRBV12-2; j_gene: TRBJ1-4
CDR3aa: CASSFVSSGGANEQFF; CDR3nt: TGTGCCAGCAGCTTTGTTAGTAGCGGGGGGGCTAATGAGCAGTTCTTC; abundance: -; d_gene: TRBD2; v_gene: TRBV13; j_gene: TRBJ2-1
CDR3aa: CASSDVDSYQETQYF; CDR3nt: TGTGCCAGCAGTGACGTGGACAGCTACCAAGAGACCCAGTACTTC; abundance: -; d_gene: -; v_gene: TRBV6-1; j_gene: TRBJ2-5
CDR3aa: CAPTGANTEAFF; CDR3nt: TGTGCCCCCACCGGGGCGAACACTGAAGCTTTCTTT; abundance: -; d_gene: -; v_gene: TRBV6-5; j_gene: TRBJ1-1
CDR3aa: CASSQDLQGLAVLETQYF; CDR3nt: TGTGCCAGCAGCCAAGATCTTCAGGGACTAGCGGTTCTAGAGACCCAGTACTTC; abundance: -; d_gene: TRBD2; v_gene: TRBV4-2; j_gene: TRBJ2-5
CDR3aa: CASSSPGAETQYF; CDR3nt: TGTGCCAGCAGCTCCCCAGGCGCGGAGACCCAGTACTTC; abundance: -; d_gene: -; v_gene: TRBV11-2; j_gene: TRBJ2-5
CDR3aa: CAWTPQGADTGELFF; CDR3nt: TGTGCCTGGACTCCGCAGGGGGCTGACACCGGGGAGCTGTTTTTT; abundance: few; d_gene: TRBD1; v_gene: TRBV30; j_gene: TRBJ2-2
CDR3aa: CASSPLDGLENIQYF; CDR3nt: TGTGCCAGCAGCCCCCTCGACGGGTTAGAAAACATTCAGTACTTC; abundance: large; d_gene: -; v_gene: TRBV28; j_gene: TRBJ2-4
CDR3aa: CSTRDRYSYEQYF; CDR3nt: TGCAGTACCCGGGACAGATATTCCTACGAGCAGTACTTC; abundance: -; d_gene: TRBD1; v_gene: TRBV29-1; j_gene: TRBJ2-7
CDR3aa: CATSPGGGPQHF; CDR3nt: TGTGCCACCAGCCCCGGGGGGGGGCCCCAGCATTTT; abundance: -; d_gene: -; v_gene: TRBV15; j_gene: TRBJ1-5
CDR3aa: CASSYAEVNTDTQYF; CDR3nt: TGTGCCAGCAGTTACGCTGAAGTTAACACAGATACGCAGTATTTT; abundance: -; d_gene: -; v_gene: TRBV6-6; j_gene: TRBJ2-3
CDR3aa: CASSQDRGGRTDTQYF; CDR3nt: TGCGCCAGCAGCCAAGATAGGGGCGGGAGGACAGATACGCAGTATTTT; abundance: -; d_gene: TRBD2; v_gene: TRBV4-1; j_gene: TRBJ2-3
CDR3aa: CASSLIAGGRGDTQYF; CDR3nt: TGTGCCAGCAGCCTTATAGCGGGGGGGCGTGGAGATACGCAGTATTTT; abundance: -; d_gene: TRBD2; v_gene: TRBV7-2; j_gene: TRBJ2-3
CDR3aa: CASSFRGANTGELFF; CDR3nt: TGCGCCAGCAGCTTCAGGGGCGCGAACACCGGGGAGCTGTTTTTT; abundance: -; d_gene: -; v_gene: TRBV5-1; j_gene: TRBJ2-2
CDR3aa: CASSPNNRGLVSGANVLTF; CDR3nt: TGTGCCAGCAGCCCGAATAACAGGGGCCTAGTCTCTGGGGCCAACGTCCTGACTTTC; abundance: -; d_gene: TRBD1; v_gene: TRBV7-9; j_gene: TRBJ2-6
CDR3aa: CAWSVEWTATYEQYF; CDR3nt: TGTGCCTGGAGTGTAGAGTGGACCGCCACCTACGAGCAGTACTTC; abundance: -; d_gene: -; v_gene: TRBV30; j_gene: TRBJ2-7
CDR3aa: CASSLYAGGLQETQYF; CDR3nt: TGTGCCAGCAGCTTATATGCGGGGGGGCTGCAAGAGACCCAGTACTTC; abundance: -; d_gene: TRBD2; v_gene: TRBV7-9; j_gene: TRBJ2-5
CDR3aa: CSVAEEAFF; CDR3nt: TGCAGCGTTGCTGAAGAAGCTTTCTTT; abundance: few; d_gene: -; v_gene: TRBV29-1; j_gene: TRBJ1-1
CDR3aa: CASRRRGGLNNEQFF; CDR3nt: TGTGCCAGCAGGAGGCGCGGGGGGCTCAACAATGAGCAGTTCTTC; abundance: -; d_gene: TRBD2; v_gene: TRBV7-2; j_gene: TRBJ2-1